This T cell receptor (beta chain) emerged from a study of T-cell reconstitution after alpha-beta-depleted transplantation in children (dated by TCRdb to about 2016). General notes on the study: The study quantitatively tracked T-cell immune reconstitution after TCRalphabeta/CD19-depleted allogeneic hematopoietic cell transplantation in children using TCR repertoire profiling.

There are a few counts of this clonotype. This clone's antigen is unknown. At one boundary the junction diverges from the germline segment, which might be a read error. What the study reported, not specific to this receptor: In some patients, the high TCRbeta diversity seen at day 60 was put down to recipient T cells and intrathymic progenitors that had survived conditioning. Over the following months the frequencies of hyperexpanded clones went down, and after one year T-cell counts and TCRbeta diversity were mostly credited to newly produced T cells. About two months after transplant, the apparently early recovery of alphabetaT-cell counts reportedly depended on just several hundred clones that had expanded rapidly and came from non-depleted graft cells.

The sample's treatment or condition label is to be understood as: allogeneic hematopoietic cell transplantation with graft depleted of TCRalphabeta T cells and CD19 B cells. The transplant recipients were children given TCRalphabeta/CD19-depleted allogeneic hematopoietic cell grafts. The CDR3 goes from the cysteine to the phenylalanine over 13 residues. The kept DNA is CDR3 alone, 39 bases in frame from the first base. The method behind the library was PCR. For sequencing, an Illumina HiSeq 2500 was employed. Molecular barcoding was employed in the preparation of TCR libraries, with unique molecular identifiers being used to normalize TCRbeta repertoire quantification. The public sequencing data were trimmed at Q25 with fastp and processed into clonotypes with MiXCR by TCRdb, which kept only in-frame beta chains. All rows with the same CDR3 protein become a single entry with the most common DNA and genes. The sample table records 500,000 to 650,000 distinct CDR3 sequences; 13% of these occur just once. Jointly, the top ten make up approximately 2.1% of the sample.

The sequence links TRBV12-3 or TRBV12-4 to TRBJ2-3; TRBD1 is possibly the D segment (6 matching bases). This receptor was identified in a male patient aged 10 to 17 who had a stem cell transplant for acute myeloid leukemia, so the T cells may come from the graft donor. Material: PBMCs, mostly from graft donor cells, obtained 360 days after TCRalphabeta/CD19-depleted stem cell transplant. CDR3 region: CASSLDPGHHGDF. The DNA sequence reads TGTGCCAGCAGTTTAGACCCGGGACACCACGGGGATTTT.